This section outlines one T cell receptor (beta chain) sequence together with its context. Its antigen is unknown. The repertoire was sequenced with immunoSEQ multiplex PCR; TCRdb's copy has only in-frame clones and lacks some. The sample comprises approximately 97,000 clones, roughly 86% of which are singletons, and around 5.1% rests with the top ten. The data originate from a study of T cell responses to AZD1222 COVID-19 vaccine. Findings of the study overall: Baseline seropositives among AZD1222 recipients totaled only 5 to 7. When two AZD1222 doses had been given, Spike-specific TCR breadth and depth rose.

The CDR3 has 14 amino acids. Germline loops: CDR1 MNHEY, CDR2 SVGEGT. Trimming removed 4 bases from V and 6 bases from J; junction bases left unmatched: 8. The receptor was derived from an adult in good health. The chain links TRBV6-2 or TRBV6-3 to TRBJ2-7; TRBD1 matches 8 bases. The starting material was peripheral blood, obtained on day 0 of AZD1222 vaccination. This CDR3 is CASSLAGGGGEQYF. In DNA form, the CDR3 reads TGTGCCAGCAGTTTGGCAGGGGGCGGAGGCGAGCAGTACTTC.